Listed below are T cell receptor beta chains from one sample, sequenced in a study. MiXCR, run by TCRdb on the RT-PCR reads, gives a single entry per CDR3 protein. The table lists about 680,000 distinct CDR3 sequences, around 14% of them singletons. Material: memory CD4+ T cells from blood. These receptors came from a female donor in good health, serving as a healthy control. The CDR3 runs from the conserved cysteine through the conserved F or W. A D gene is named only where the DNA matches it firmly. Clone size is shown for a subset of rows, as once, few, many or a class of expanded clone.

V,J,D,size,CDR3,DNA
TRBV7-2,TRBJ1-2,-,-,CASSLGQDVSYGYTF,TGTGCCAGCAGCTTAGGACAGGATGTTAGCTATGGCTACACCTTC
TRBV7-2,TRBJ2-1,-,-,CASSLRNPSSYNEQFF,TGTGCCAGCAGCTTACGTAACCCTAGCTCCTACAATGAGCAGTTCTTC
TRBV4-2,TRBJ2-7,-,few,CASSQPLAGPYEQYF,TGTGCCAGCAGCCAGCCACTAGCCGGACCTTACGAGCAGTACTTC
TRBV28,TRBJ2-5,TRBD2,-,CASSTRTSGSYQETQYF,TGTGCCAGCAGTACTCGGACTAGCGGATCGTACCAAGAGACCCAGTACTTC
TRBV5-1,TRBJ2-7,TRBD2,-,CASSGVSGDYEQYF,TGCGCCAGCAGTGGGGTTAGCGGGGACTACGAGCAGTACTTC
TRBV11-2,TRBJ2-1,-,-,CASSSHLRTAVGAEQFF,TGTGCCAGCAGCTCCCACCTAAGGACAGCAGTGGGTGCTGAGCAGTTCTTC
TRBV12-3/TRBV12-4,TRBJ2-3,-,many,CASSLGGPPTDTQYF,TGTGCCAGCAGTTTAGGGGGGCCGCCCACAGATACGCAGTATTTT
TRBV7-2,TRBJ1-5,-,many,CASSLYQGTGQPQHF,TGTGCCAGCAGCTTATATCAGGGGACGGGACAGCCCCAGCATTTT
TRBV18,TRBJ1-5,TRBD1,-,CASSPNARTGDQPQHF,TGTGCCAGCTCGCCGAACGCCCGGACAGGGGATCAGCCCCAGCATTTT
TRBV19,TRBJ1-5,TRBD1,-,CASSIQGAGQPQHF,TGTGCCAGTAGTATTCAGGGGGCTGGTCAGCCCCAGCATTTT
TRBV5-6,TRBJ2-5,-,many,CASSSARGSETQYF,TGTGCCAGCAGCTCCGCTAGGGGATCGGAGACCCAGTACTTC
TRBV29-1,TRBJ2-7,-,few,CSVRLFLGIHEQYF,TGCAGCGTTAGACTTTTCCTTGGGATCCACGAGCAGTACTTC
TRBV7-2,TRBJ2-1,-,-,CASTKPYNEQFF,TGTGCCAGCACTAAGCCTTACAATGAGCAGTTCTTC
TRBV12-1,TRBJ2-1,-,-,CASTPHWVYNEQFF,TGTGCCAGCACCCCCCATTGGGTTTACAATGAGCAGTTCTTC
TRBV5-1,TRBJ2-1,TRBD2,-,CASSLSSLAGAAALNEQFF,TGCGCCAGCAGCTTGAGTTCGCTAGCGGGAGCGGCAGCGTTGAATGAGCAGTTCTTC
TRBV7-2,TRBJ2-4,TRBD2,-,CASSLGTSPLGNIQYF,TGTGCCAGCAGCTTGGGGACTAGCCCTCTTGGAAACATTCAGTACTTC
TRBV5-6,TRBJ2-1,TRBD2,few,CASSLVLAADSYNEQFF,TGTGCCAGCAGCTTGGTACTAGCGGCTGACTCCTACAATGAGCAGTTCTTC
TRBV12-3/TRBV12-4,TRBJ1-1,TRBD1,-,CASSAGQMNTEAFF,TGTGCCAGCAGTGCGGGACAGATGAACACTGAAGCTTTCTTT
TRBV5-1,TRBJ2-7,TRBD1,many,CASSRSDRDRRREQYF,TGCGCCAGCAGCCGATCCGACCGGGACAGGAGACGCGAGCAGTACTTC
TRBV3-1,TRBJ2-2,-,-,CASSHSGGSPGSCFF,-
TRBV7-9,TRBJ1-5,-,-,CASSLPLGGLVGYSNQPQHF,TGTGCCAGCAGCTTGCCATTAGGGGGGTTGGTCGGATATAGCAATCAGCCCCAGCATTTT
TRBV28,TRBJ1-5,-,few,CASSYLSRPQHF,TGTGCCAGCAGTTACCTGTCGAGACCCCAGCATTTT
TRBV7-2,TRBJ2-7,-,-,CASSPRTAGASYEQYF,TGTGCCAGCAGCCCTCGAACGGCGGGGGCCTCCTACGAGCAGTACTTC
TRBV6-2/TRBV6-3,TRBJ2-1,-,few,CASEGPMDEQFF,TGTGCCAGCGAGGGGCCCATGGATGAGCAGTTCTTC
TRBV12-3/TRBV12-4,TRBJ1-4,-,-,CASSPQGWAEKLFF,TGTGCCAGCAGTCCACAGGGTTGGGCTGAAAAACTGTTTTTT
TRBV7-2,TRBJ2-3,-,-,CASSLAGASGETDTQYF,TGTGCCAGCAGCTTAGCGGGGGCAAGCGGGGAAACAGATACGCAGTATTTT
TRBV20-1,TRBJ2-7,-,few,CSARGLSSYEQYF,TGCAGTGCACGGGGTTTGAGCTCCTACGAGCAGTACTTC
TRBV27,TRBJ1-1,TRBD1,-,CASLRVQGATEAFF,TGTGCCAGCCTCCGCGTCCAGGGGGCCACTGAAGCTTTCTTT
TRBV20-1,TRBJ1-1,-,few,CSARTGSQNTEAFF,TGCAGTGCTAGGACCGGATCCCAGAACACTGAAGCTTTCTTT
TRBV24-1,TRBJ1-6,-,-,CATTNSPLHF,TGTGCCACCACCAATTCACCCCTCCACTTT
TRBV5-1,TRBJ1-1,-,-,CASSLSTQGSTEAFF,TGCGCCAGCAGCTTATCAACCCAGGGCTCCACTGAAGCTTTCTTT
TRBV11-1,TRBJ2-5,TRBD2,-,CASSYSGSGDETQYF,TGTGCCAGCAGCTATAGCGGGAGCGGGGACGAGACCCAGTACTTC
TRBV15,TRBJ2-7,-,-,CATGAPYEQYF,TGTGCCACCGGAGCCCCCTACGAGCAGTACTTC
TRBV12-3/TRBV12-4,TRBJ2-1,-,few,CASSSFEAGIDEQFF,TGTGCCAGCAGTTCTTTCGAGGCGGGGATCGATGAGCAGTTCTTC
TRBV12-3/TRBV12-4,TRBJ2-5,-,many,CASRGSGSGTQYF,TGTGCCAGCAGGGGTAGCGGATCGGGGACCCAGTACTTC
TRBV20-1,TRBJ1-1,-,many,CSARLQGTHTEAFF,TGCAGTGCCCGACTCCAGGGCACTCACACTGAAGCTTTCTTT
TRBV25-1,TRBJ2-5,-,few,CASSDDRPGQETQYF,TGTGCCAGCAGTGATGACAGGCCGGGGCAAGAGACCCAGTACTTC
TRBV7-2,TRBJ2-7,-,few,CASTDESYYEQYF,TGTGCCAGCACCGACGAAAGCTACTACGAGCAGTACTTC
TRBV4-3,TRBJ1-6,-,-,CASSPTLPGGVDSPLHF,TGCGCCAGCAGCCCAACCCTCCCCGGGGGAGTGGATTCACCCCTCCACTTT
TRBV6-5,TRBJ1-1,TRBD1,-,CASSFGGGVWDSEAFF,TGTGCCAGCAGTTTCGGGGGGGGGGTTTGGGACAGTGAAGCTTTCTTT
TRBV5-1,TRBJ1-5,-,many,CASSFSMDQPQHF,TGCGCCAGCAGCTTCTCCATGGATCAGCCCCAGCATTTT
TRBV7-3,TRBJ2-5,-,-,CASSFNSGSQETQYF,TGTGCCAGCAGCTTTAATAGCGGTTCTCAAGAGACCCAGTACTTC
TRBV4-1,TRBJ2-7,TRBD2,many,CASSSRTSGTYEQYF,TGCGCCAGCAGCAGCCGGACTAGCGGGACATACGAGCAGTACTTC
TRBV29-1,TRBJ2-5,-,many,CSVDRKLGSETQYF,TGCAGCGTTGATCGTAAGTTAGGCTCGGAGACCCAGTACTTC
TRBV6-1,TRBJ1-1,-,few,CASSQGTDRTEAFF,TGTGCCAGCAGCCAAGGCACAGACCGGACTGAAGCTTTCTTT
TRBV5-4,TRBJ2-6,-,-,CASSFPAGGTGANVLTF,TGTGCCAGCAGCTTTCCGGCAGGGGGGACTGGGGCCAACGTCCTGACTTTC
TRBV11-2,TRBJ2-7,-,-,CASSPLSGESYEQYF,TGTGCCAGCAGCCCCCTTTCGGGGGAGTCTTACGAGCAGTACTTC